Listed below are T cell receptor beta chains from one sample, sequenced in a study of cytomegalovirus exposure and HLA in healthy donors. Libraries were prepared by immunoSEQ multiplex PCR; TCRdb keeps only in-frame clonotypes and omits some of them. Altogether 110,000 to 150,000 clones are present, less than 85% being singletons, with the ten largest covering 2.1%. Sequenced material: PBMCs. The receptors shown here come from an older woman in good health and CMV-seropositive. The CDR3 runs from the conserved cysteine through the conserved F or W. A D gene is named only where the DNA matches it firmly. Clone size, where shown, is once, few, many, or a class for clones that have expanded.

once	TRBV25-1	TRBD1	TRBJ1-1	TGTGCCAGCCGGGGACAGGGGGCTACTGAAGCTTTCTTT	CASRGQGATEAFF
NA	TRBV19	TRBD2	TRBJ2-3	TGTGCCAGTAGTATGGCGGGAGGCACAGATACGCAGTATTTT	CASSMAGGTDTQYF
NA	TRBV29-1	TRBD1	TRBJ1-2	TGCAGCCTCGGGACAGGGTCGGGCTACACCTTC	CSLGTGSGYTF
NA	TRBV28	NA	TRBJ1-2	TGTGCCAGCAGTTTATCGGGAAGGGCGGGTGGCTACACCTTC	CASSLSGRAGGYTF
NA	TRBV28	TRBD1	TRBJ1-1	TGTGCCAGCAGGCTCTTTCCCGGACAGGGGCCCACTGAAGCTTTCTTT	CASRLFPGQGPTEAFF
few	TRBV2	TRBD1	TRBJ1-1	TGTGCCAGCATCAGGGGGTATGACACTGAAGCTTTCTTT	CASIRGYDTEAFF
NA	TRBV7-7	NA	TRBJ2-7	TGTGCTAGCAGCTTATATACGGCCGACACCTCCACCGAGCAGTACTTC	CASSLYTADTSTEQYF
NA	TRBV27	TRBD2	TRBJ2-2	TGTGCCAGCAGTTTAGCGAGCGGGAGGTTGATCGGGGAGCTGTTTTTT	CASSLASGRLIGELFF
NA	TRBV28	TRBD1	TRBJ2-3	TGTGCCAGCAGTCCCGGACAGGGGGCATCGGTCACAGATACGCAGTATTTT	CASSPGQGASVTDTQYF
NA	TRBV13	NA	TRBJ1-1	TGTGCCAGCAGCCCCGCCCGGGGGGCGAGAACTGAAGCTTTCTTT	CASSPARGARTEAFF
NA	TRBV5-4	TRBD2	TRBJ2-7	TGTGCCAGCAGCCAAGGACTAGCGGGAGGGGCTAGCTACGAGCAGTACTTC	CASSQGLAGGASYEQYF
NA	TRBV18	TRBD1	TRBJ2-7	TGTGCCAGCTCACTTGGGGGACAGACCTACGAGCAGTACTTC	CASSLGGQTYEQYF
few	TRBV30	TRBD1	TRBJ1-1	TGTGCCGGACGGAAGGCAGGGGGCACTGAAGCTTTCTTT	CAGRKAGGTEAFF
NA	TRBV5-4	NA	TRBJ1-2	TGTGCCAGCAGACTCACCGGAGACTATGGCTACACCTTC	CASRLTGDYGYTF
NA	TRBV27	TRBD2	TRBJ2-1	TGTGCCAGCAGTTTCGTGGGGACTAGCGGGAATAATGAGCAGTTCTTC	CASSFVGTSGNNEQFF
NA	TRBV5-1	NA	TRBJ1-3	TGCGCCAGCAGCTTGGACGGGTATGGAAACACCATATATTTT	CASSLDGYGNTIYF
NA	TRBV19	NA	TRBJ1-5	TGTGCCAGTAGACACGCGGGGGGTCCCAATCAGCCCCAGCATTTT	CASRHAGGPNQPQHF
NA	TRBV10-2	TRBD1	TRBJ2-3	TGCGCCACCAGGACAGGCAGCACAGATACGCAGTATTTT	CATRTGSTDTQYF
NA	TRBV10-3	TRBD2	TRBJ2-3	TGTGCCATCAGTAACCCGGGACTAGGCACAGATACGCAGTATTTT	CAISNPGLGTDTQYF
NA	TRBV19	NA	TRBJ1-5	TGTGCCAGTAGTAGGCTAATAGGGGAGGGGAATCAGCCCCAGCATTTT	CASSRLIGEGNQPQHF
NA	TRBV4-1	NA	TRBJ1-5	TGCGCCAGCAGCCAATTCGGAATCACGGGTCAGCCCCAGCATTTT	CASSQFGITGQPQHF
once	TRBV7-2	NA	TRBJ2-7	TGTGCCAGCAGCTTAGCCCAGCTAGGATCCTACGAGCAGTACTTC	CASSLAQLGSYEQYF
NA	TRBV4-1	NA	TRBJ2-1	TGCGCCAGCAGCCATAGTACAGGGAGCTCCTACAATGAGCAGTTCTTC	CASSHSTGSSYNEQFF
NA	TRBV29-1	TRBD2	TRBJ2-2	TGCAGCGTTTTAGCGGGAGGAATTAACACCGGGGAGCTGTTTTTT	CSVLAGGINTGELFF
once	TRBV7-2	NA	TRBJ2-7	TGTGCCAGCAGCCCCACCTCGAGTACCCCCTACGAGCAGTACTTC	CASSPTSSTPYEQYF
few	TRBV7-2	NA	TRBJ2-3	TGTGCCAGCAGGAACAGCGGCGCCGATACGCAGTATTTT	CASRNSGADTQYF
NA	TRBV7-9	TRBD1	TRBJ2-7	TGTGCCAGCAGCTTAGGGGGACAGGGTATCTCCTACGAGCAGTACTTC	CASSLGGQGISYEQYF
few	TRBV6-1	TRBD2	TRBJ2-3	TGTGCCAGCAGTGGCCATAGCGGGAGGGTGACAGATACGCAGTATTTT	CASSGHSGRVTDTQYF
once	TRBV4-1	TRBD2	TRBJ2-7	TGCGCCAGCAGCCAAGAAGTCAGGCTAGCGGGAATCATCGACGAGCAGTACTTC	CASSQEVRLAGIIDEQYF
NA	TRBV19	NA	TRBJ1-5	TGTGCCAGTAGGACTAGCGGATCCAATCAGCCCCAGCATTTT	CASRTSGSNQPQHF
NA	TRBV5-1	NA	TRBJ2-3	TGCGCCAGCAGCTTGTTTGGAGCGGTCCCGGGAGATACGCAGTATTTT	CASSLFGAVPGDTQYF
NA	TRBV5-4	NA	TRBJ1-1	TGTGCCAGCAGCTTGGCGGGTGAAGCTTTCTTT	CASSLAGEAFF
NA	TRBV28	TRBD1	TRBJ1-1	TGTGCCAGCAGGCGCACAGGGGTGAACACTGAAGCTTTCTTT	CASRRTGVNTEAFF
NA	TRBV4-1	NA	TRBJ1-5	TGCGCCAGCAGCCTCGTGAGCGGACAGCAAAATCAGCCCCAGCATTTT	CASSLVSGQQNQPQHF
few	TRBV11-2	NA	TRBJ2-7	TGTGCCAGCAGCTTAGTAAGAACAGGATTTTACGAGCAGTACTTC	CASSLVRTGFYEQYF
NA	TRBV13	NA	TRBJ1-1	TGTGCCAGCAGCTTGCTCACGGGGGGATACACTGAAGCTTTCTTT	CASSLLTGGYTEAFF
few	TRBV2	NA	TRBJ1-5	TGTGCCAGCAGTGAAGCCCTGGCCGCGCATGGGCAGGGGAGCAATCAGCCCCAGCATTTT	CASSEALAAHGQGSNQPQHF